Given below is one T cell receptor (beta chain) in context. Its antigen is currently not known. The input lacks base qualities; no much larger clone sits a single base away. The data were obtained in a study of blood T cell repertoires in COVID-19 (dated by TCRdb to between 2020 and 2021). In terms of the full investigation: Samples from collaborators originated in the United States, Italy and Spain and spanned both the acute and convalescent phases of COVID-19. The samples were drawn from the first 160 participants of the ongoing ImmuneRACE study and from 1,200 or so subjects provided by 6 global collaborators. The material from the prospective study consisted of cDNA or gDNA derived from T cells, B-cell-depleted T cells, or PBMCs. A de-identified subject ID, COVID-19 status, age in years and sex were almost always included in the sample metadata. The dataset comprised deeply sampled blood TCRbeta repertoires from subjects exposed to, actively infected with, or recovered from COVID-19. The repertoires were made available in a free public database intended to serve as a resource for research on the immune response to SARS-CoV-2. Where available, HLA class I and class II types were obtained from metadata supplied by the sample provider rather than from assay-based typing.

General findings and caveats noted by the study authors: The amount of clinical and demographic metadata varied by source and participant and was provided uncurated.

TCRbeta CDR3 regions were amplified from genomic DNA using the immunoSEQ Assay, a bias-controlled multiplex PCR. The authors' analysis ran thus. Within the assay, amplification of reference gene primers was used to estimate how many nucleated cells each sample contained. To quantify the absolute abundance of each unique TCRbeta CDR3 rearrangement, sequence reads were collapsed and filtered. For each sample, productive Simpson clonality was calculated as the square root of Simpson's diversity index over productive rearrangements. What TCRdb holds here is the immuneACCESS table cut down to in-frame rearrangements. Part of the clones is not present; checked against another copy, under half of the missing clones reflect an unresolved V gene, and the others are unexplained. V and J calls and clone size follow that table, whereas D and trimming were derived from the DNA. A total of 110,000 or so clones appear in this sample, 81% of them only once. The ten top clones hold 8% to 10% of the sample.

Each collaborating institution followed its own protocols to collect whole blood in K2EDTA tubes. For TCRbeta analysis, collaborators shipped samples as frozen whole blood, isolated PBMCs, or DNA extracted from either of those sample types. Looking up the germline V gene yields CDR1 MNHEY and CDR2 SVGAGI. The CDR3, from cysteine to phenylalanine, totals 16 residues. The entry retains the CDR3 DNA only, 48 bases that are in frame from base 1. V has 4 bases trimmed and J has 4 bases trimmed; junction bases matching no gene number 7. This receptor chain uses TRBV6-5 and TRBJ1-1; TRBD1 fits 12 bases in the junction. The sample was peripheral blood. The TCR comes from a woman between 65 and 79 years old with acute or convalescent COVID-19. CDR3 loop: CASSFPGQGAGTEAFF. The DNA sequence is as follows: TGTGCCAGCAGTTTCCCGGGACAGGGGGCGGGCACTGAAGCTTTCTTT.